A single sample gave rise to the 18 T cell receptor beta chains below, sequenced in a study of blood T cells in healthy people across ages (dated by TCRdb to between 2014 and 2016). The protocol used for the library was 5' RACE. TCRdb lists the instrument as Illumina HiSeq 2500. A second PCR of about 7 to 12 cycles was run with a J-beta primer mix and a sample-barcoded 5' primer. TCRdb ran its own pipeline on the public reads, namely fastp trimming at Q25 and MiXCR clone calling, and kept in-frame beta chains. Identical CDR3 proteins give one entry, which carries the most common genes and DNA. Within this sample are about a million distinct CDR3 sequences, with about 44% of them counted one time only. The ten biggest clones cover roughly 13% of the sample. Sequencing input: blood. The receptors were sampled from a man under 40 in good health.

This clonotype was detected only a few times. The chain employs TRBV24-1 and TRBJ2-5; D might be TRBD1 or TRBD2, each matching 5 bases. The CDR3 sequence is 14 residues long. The V and J ends lost 9 bases and 5 bases respectively, with 18 bases between them. Germline-derived CDR1 and CDR2 are KGHDR and SFDVKD. CDR3 sequence reads: CATESRAGSETQYF. CDR3 nucleotide sequence: TGTGCCACCGAATCAAGGGCAGGGAGCGAGACCCAGTACTTC.

The chain uses TRBV6-6 and TRBJ2-5; no firm D call. The better agreement between TRBJ2-7 and the DNA end casts doubt on the J call. CDR1 and CDR2 from the germline V gene are MNHNY and SVGAGI (reference sequence). This CDR3 spans 14 amino acids. CDR3 protein: CASSYLGGLVEQYF. CDR3 nucleotides: TGTGCCAGCAGTTACCTAGGTGGTTTGGTCGAGCAGTACTTC.

This clonotype came up a few times. The rearrangement joins TRBV24-1 to TRBJ2-1; D may be TRBD1 (6 bases). The end of the DNA is better explained by TRBJ2-7, so the J call may be wrong. Germline V gene lookup returns CDR1 KGHDR and CDR2 SFDVKD. The CDR3 contains 16 residues. The DNA for the CDR3 is TGTGCCACCAGTGAATGGACAGTTAGCTCCTACAATGAGCAGTACTTC. Protein sequence: CATSEWTVSSYNEQYF.

This clonotype was recorded a few times. The rearrangement links TRBV7-9 to TRBJ1-4; weak D call: TRBD1 (5 bases). The V and J ends lost 3 bases and 6 bases respectively, with 14 bases between them. CDR1 and CDR2 (germline): SEHNR, FQNEAQ (reference sequence). The CDR3 loop spans 15 amino acids. DNA for the CDR3: TGTGCCAGCAGCTTCACCGGGACGGACTATGAAAAACTGTTTTTT. This sequence encodes CASSFTGTDYEKLFF. The full variable domain, with the rest looked up from reference TRBV7-9 and TRBJ1-4, is DTGVSQNPRHKITKRGQNVTFRCDPISEHNRLYWYRQTLGQGPEFLTYFQNEAQLEKSRLLSDRFSAERPKGSFSTLEIQRTEQGDSAMYLCASSFTGTDYEKLFFGSGTQLSVL.

The V gene is TRBV4-1, the J gene TRBJ2-7; 7 nucleotides align to TRBD1. The end of the DNA is better explained by TRBJ2-5, so the J call may be wrong. The CDR3 spans 15 residues. From germline, CDR1 is MGHRA and CDR2 YSYEKL. In DNA, the CDR3 is TGCGCCAGCAGCCAACCCGACAGGGTACAAGAGACCCAGTACTTC. It is translated as CASSQPDRVQETQYF.

This clonotype was counted between two and nine times. Just one base apart from a much larger clone, this may be a read error. The rearrangement links TRBV12-3 or TRBV12-4 to TRBJ2-1; D is undetermined. This CDR3 contains 11 residues. Trimming took 7 bases from V and 2 from J, leaving 3 bases between them. CDR3 nucleotides: TGTGCCAGCACCACCTACAATGAGCAGTTCTTC. It is translated as CASTTYNEQFF.

The V and J genes are TRBV12-3 or TRBV12-4 and TRBJ1-3; 8 positions match TRBD1. Trimming took 0 bases from V and 4 from J; bases not matched to a gene: 5. The CDR3 runs 16 residues. This CDR3 reads CASSLATGEGGNTIYF. The CDR3 DNA is TGTGCCAGCAGTTTAGCGACAGGGGAGGGCGGAAACACCATATATTTT.

This clonotype was seen a few times. The chain has TRBV28 and TRBJ2-3, with D perhaps TRBD2 (7 bases). The CDR3 consists of 17 residues. Trimming removed 6 bases from V and 0 bases from J, with 19 bases in between. Germline V gene sequence: CDR1 MDHEN, CDR2 SYDVKM. The CDR3 sequence is CASRRLRGGDSTDTQYF. CDR3 coding DNA: TGTGCCAGCAGACGCCTCCGCGGGGGCGATAGCACAGATACGCAGTATTTT.

This chain links TRBV7-9 with TRBJ2-5; D ambiguous. The DNA end is more similar to TRBJ2-7, so the J call may be wrong. CDR1 and CDR2 from the germline V gene are SEHNR and FQNEAQ (reference sequence). The CDR3 is 12 amino acids. This CDR3 is CASSYQSAEQYF. CDR3 bases: TGTGCCAGCAGCTATCAGAGTGCCGAGCAGTACTTC.

On this clonotype itself: An end of the junction does not agree with germline; a read error may underlie this. This chain links TRBV20-1 with TRBJ2-3; either TRBD1 or TRBD2 may fit D (5 bases each). The CDR3 spans 12 residues. CDR1 and CDR2 (germline): DFQATT, SNEGSKA (reference sequence). This chain's CDR3 is CSAALETVTQYF. The DNA of the CDR3 is TGCAGTGCTGCACTAGAGACAGTTACGCAGTATTTT.

V usage is TRBV20-1 and J usage is TRBJ2-1; 12 nucleotides line up with TRBD2. The CDR3 consists of 19 residues. V shed 0 bases and J 8 bases; nucleotides not matched to a gene: 17. Germline assignment: CDR1 DFQATT and CDR2 SNEGSKA (reference sequence). The CDR3 protein is CSARDTSGGSSGAIYEQFF. Written as DNA, the CDR3 is TGCAGTGCTAGAGATACTAGCGGGGGGTCTTCTGGTGCGATCTATGAGCAGTTCTTC.

The table lists this clonotype with a count of one. The chain joins TRBV28 to TRBJ2-3; D unresolved. This CDR3 comprises 15 residues. Trimming left V 6 bases short and J 3 bases short, with 16 bases between. Germline V gives CDR1 MDHEN, CDR2 SYDVKM. The CDR3 DNA sequence: TGTGCCAGCAGCCGCACAACTCTAGATACAGATACGCAGTATTTT. It specifies CASSRTTLDTDTQYF.

Only a few counts were recorded for this clonotype. The rearrangement links TRBV5-1 to TRBJ1-1; tentatively, D is TRBD1 (6 bases). The CDR3 consists of 14 residues. Per the germline V gene, CDR1 is SGHRS and CDR2 is YFSETQ. Trimming removed 4 bases from V and 6 bases from J, with 16 bases in between. The CDR3 loop is CASSREGGAPEAFF. CDR3 in DNA: TGCGCCAGCAGCCGGGAGGGGGGGGCGCCTGAAGCTTTCTTT.

Remarks on this clonotype: A single base separates this from a much larger clone, so it may be a read error. The V call is TRBV30, the J call TRBJ2-1, with 7 bases matching TRBD2. The CDR3 sequence is 14 residues long. Germline loops: CDR1 GTSNPN, CDR2 SVGIG (reference sequence). This CDR3 is CARRPSGAYNEQFF. In nucleotides, the CDR3 is TGTGCCCGGAGACCCAGCGGGGCCTACAATGAGCAGTTCTTC. The variable domain in full, with the rest retrieved from reference TRBV30 and TRBJ2-1, is SQTIHQWPATLVQPVGSPLSLECTVEGTSNPNLYWYRQAAGRGLQLLFYSVGIGQISSEVPQNLSASRPQDRQFILSSKKLLLSDSGFYLCARRPSGAYNEQFFGPGTRLTVL.

The V and J genes are TRBV12-3 or TRBV12-4 and TRBJ1-2, with D uncertain. The ends were cut back, 7 bases at V and 7 bases at J, with 16 bases in the middle. The CDR3 spans 13 residues. The DNA for the CDR3 is TGTGCCAGCAAAGAACCTTATCGGGGTGGCTACACCTTC. It specifies CASKEPYRGGYTF.

This chain links TRBV20-1 with TRBJ2-7; 9 nucleotides line up with TRBD1. Trimming removed 5 bases from V and 2 bases from J; junction bases left unmatched: 10. Germline V CDR1 and CDR2: DFQATT, SNEGSKA (reference sequence). The CDR3 has 15 residues. CDR3 in amino acids: CSAGTGTGITYEQYF. CDR3 coding DNA: TGCAGTGCTGGGACCGGGACAGGGATTACCTACGAGCAGTACTTC.

This sequence joins TRBV3-1 and TRBJ1-2; the D gene is possibly TRBD1 (5 bases). Germline V lookup: CDR1 LGHDT, CDR2 YNNKEL (reference sequence). The CDR3 is made up of 14 amino acids. Between the trimmed V and J ends, which lost 1 base and 7 bases, there was a span of 13 bases. The CDR3 loop is CASSQVEGAIGYTF. The CDR3 region has the DNA TGTGCCAGCAGCCAAGTCGAAGGGGCAATTGGCTACACCTTC.

The V and J genes are TRBV7-2 and TRBJ1-1; D call uncertain. Between the trimmed V and J ends, which lost 4 bases and 4 bases, there was a span of 13 bases. CDR3 size: 14 residues. CDR1 SGHTA and CDR2 FQGNSA come from the germline V gene. For the CDR3, the DNA is TGTGCCAGCAGCTCAACGGGCGACGGCACTGAAGCTTTCTTT. This codes for CASSSTGDGTEAFF.